Described below is a single T cell receptor beta chain sequence and its context. The antigen is not known. The sample originates from a study of cytomegalovirus exposure and HLA in healthy donors. Primers: 60 Vbeta forward and 13 Jbeta reverse. This table comes from immunoSEQ multiplex PCR, and its TCRdb copy is limited to in-frame clones, with some not included. The table has some 100,000 clones, more than 75% seen once. General observations from the study: Cytomegalovirus-associated TCR beta chains were listed, numbering 150 to 200. Per published reports, the classifier diagnosed cytomegalovirus status with high specificity and sensitivity.

Sequencing was done on a sample of PBMCs. The sequence came from a woman aged 40 to 50 in good health and CMV-seropositive.

CDR3 sequence reads: CASSLAGGHNNSPLHF. The DNA for the CDR3 is TGTGCCAGCAGCTTGGCAGGGGGACACAATAATTCACCCCTCCACTTT. This chain connects TRBV5-4 to TRBJ1-6, with TRBD1 identical over 7 bases. Germline CDR1 reads SGHNT; CDR2 reads YYREEE (reference sequence). The CDR3 has 16 amino acids. V shed 0 bases, J shed 5 bases, and the junction held 5 bases outside the gene matches.